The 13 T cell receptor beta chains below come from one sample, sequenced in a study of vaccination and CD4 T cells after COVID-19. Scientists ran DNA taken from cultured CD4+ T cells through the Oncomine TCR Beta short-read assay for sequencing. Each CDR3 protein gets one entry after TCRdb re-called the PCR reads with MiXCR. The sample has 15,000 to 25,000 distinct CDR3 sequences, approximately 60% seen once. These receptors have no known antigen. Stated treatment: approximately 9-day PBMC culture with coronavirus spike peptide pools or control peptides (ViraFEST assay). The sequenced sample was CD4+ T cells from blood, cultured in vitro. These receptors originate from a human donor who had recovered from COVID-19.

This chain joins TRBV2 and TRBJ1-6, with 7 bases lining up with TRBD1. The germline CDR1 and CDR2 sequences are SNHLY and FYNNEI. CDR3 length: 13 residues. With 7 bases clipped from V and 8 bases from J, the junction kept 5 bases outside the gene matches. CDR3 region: CASTTGLDSPLHF. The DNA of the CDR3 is TGTGCCAGCACGACAGGGCTGGATTCACCCCTCCACTTT.

For the CDR3, the DNA is TGTGCCAGTAGTACGGAAGGACAGGTCGGAAACACCATATATTTT. Encoded protein: CASSTEGQVGNTIYF. This rearrangement joins TRBV19 to TRBJ1-3; 7 bases are shared with TRBD1. Germline CDR1 and CDR2: LNHDA and SQIVND (reference sequence). CDR3 size: 15 residues. V trimming: 4 bases; J trimming: 4 bases; junction bases outside the gene matches: 7. The variable domain in full, with the rest retrieved from reference TRBV19 and TRBJ1-3, is DGGITQSPKYLFRKEGQNVTLSCEQNLNHDAMYWYRQDPGQGLRLIYYSQIVNDFQKGDIAEGYSVSREKKESFPLTVTSAQKNPTAFYLCASSTEGQVGNTIYFGEGSWLTVV.

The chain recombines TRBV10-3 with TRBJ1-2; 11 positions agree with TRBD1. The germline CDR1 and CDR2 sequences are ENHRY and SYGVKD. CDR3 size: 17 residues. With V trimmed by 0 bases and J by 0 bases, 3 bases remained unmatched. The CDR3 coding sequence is TGTGCCATCAGTGAGTCGGACAGGGGGCTGTCTAACTATGGCTACACCTTC. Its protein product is CAISESDRGLSNYGYTF.

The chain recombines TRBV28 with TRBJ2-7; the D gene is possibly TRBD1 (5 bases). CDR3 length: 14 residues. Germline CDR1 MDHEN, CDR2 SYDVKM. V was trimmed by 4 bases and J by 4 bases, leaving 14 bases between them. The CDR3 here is CASSSDSLKYEQYF. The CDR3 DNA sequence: TGTGCCAGCAGTTCTGACAGTTTAAAGTACGAGCAGTACTTC.

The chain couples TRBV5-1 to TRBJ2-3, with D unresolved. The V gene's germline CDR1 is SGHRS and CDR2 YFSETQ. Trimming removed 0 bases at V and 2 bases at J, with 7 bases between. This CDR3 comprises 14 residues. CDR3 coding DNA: TGCGCCAGCAGCTTGGGCCAGATCACAGATACGCAGTATTTT. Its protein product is CASSLGQITDTQYF.

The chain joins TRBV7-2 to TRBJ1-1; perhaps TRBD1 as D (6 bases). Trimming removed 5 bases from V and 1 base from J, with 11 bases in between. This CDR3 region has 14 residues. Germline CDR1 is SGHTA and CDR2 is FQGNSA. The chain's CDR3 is CASSATGANTEAFF. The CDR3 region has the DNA TGTGCCAGCAGCGCTACGGGGGCGAACACTGAAGCTTTCTTT.

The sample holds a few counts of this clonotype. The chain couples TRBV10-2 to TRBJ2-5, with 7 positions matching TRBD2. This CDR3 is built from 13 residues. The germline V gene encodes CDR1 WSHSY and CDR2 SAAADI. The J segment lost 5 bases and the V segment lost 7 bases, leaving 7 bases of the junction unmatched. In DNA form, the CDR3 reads TGCGCCAGCAAGGATAGCGGGTGGGAGACCCAGTACTTC. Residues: CASKDSGWETQYF.

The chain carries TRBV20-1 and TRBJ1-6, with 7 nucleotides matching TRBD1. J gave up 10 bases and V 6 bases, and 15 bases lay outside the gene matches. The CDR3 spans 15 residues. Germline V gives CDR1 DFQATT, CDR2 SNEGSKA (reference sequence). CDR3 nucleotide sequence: TGCAGTGCCCCACCCAAGGCAGGGGGTGAATCACCCCTCCACTTT. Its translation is CSAPPKAGGESPLHF.

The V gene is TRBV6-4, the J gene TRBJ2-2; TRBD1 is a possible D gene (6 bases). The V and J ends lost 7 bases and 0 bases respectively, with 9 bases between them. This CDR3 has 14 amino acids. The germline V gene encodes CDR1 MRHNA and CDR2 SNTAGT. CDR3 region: CASKTGTNTGELFF. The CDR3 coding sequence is TGTGCCAGCAAAACAGGGACGAACACCGGGGAGCTGTTTTTT.

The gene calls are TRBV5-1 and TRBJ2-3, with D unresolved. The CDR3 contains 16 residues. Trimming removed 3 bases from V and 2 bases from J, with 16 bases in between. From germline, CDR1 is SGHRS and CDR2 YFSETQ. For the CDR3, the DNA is TGCGCCAGCAGCTATTTGGGCGGAAGGGACACAGATACGCAGTATTTT. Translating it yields CASSYLGGRDTDTQYF.

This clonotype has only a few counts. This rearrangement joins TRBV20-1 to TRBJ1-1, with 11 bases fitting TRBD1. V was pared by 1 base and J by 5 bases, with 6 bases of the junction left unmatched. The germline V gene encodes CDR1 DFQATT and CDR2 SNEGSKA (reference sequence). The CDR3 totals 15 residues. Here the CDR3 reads CSARGTGGGRTEAFF. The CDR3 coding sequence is TGCAGTGCTAGAGGGACAGGGGGCGGGAGGACTGAAGCTTTCTTT.

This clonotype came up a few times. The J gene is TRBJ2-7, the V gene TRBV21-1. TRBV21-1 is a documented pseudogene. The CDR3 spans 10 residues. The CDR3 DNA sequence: TGTGCCAGCCGACTCCACGAGCAGTACTTC. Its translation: CASRLHEQYF.

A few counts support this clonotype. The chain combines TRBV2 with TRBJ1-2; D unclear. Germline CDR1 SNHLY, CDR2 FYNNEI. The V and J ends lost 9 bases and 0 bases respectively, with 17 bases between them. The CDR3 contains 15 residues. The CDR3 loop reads CARAVGVNPNYGYTF. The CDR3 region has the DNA TGTGCCAGGGCCGTAGGAGTGAACCCTAACTATGGCTACACCTTC.